These T cell receptor beta chains were read from a single sample in a study of T cells in Graves' hyperthyroidism and ophthalmopathy. TCRdb used MiXCR to reprocess the multiplex PCR reads, holding one entry per CDR3 protein. The sample includes about 400,000 distinct CDR3 sequences, around 13% seen only once; the top ten take less than 10%. Sequenced input: blood. The receptor source for this set is a woman between 18 and 30 years old with Graves' hyperthyroidism. CDR3s include the opening cysteine and the closing phenylalanine or tryptophan. The D gene is left open where the match is weak. Expanded clones are given a class, and other clones once, few, many or no size at all.

TRBV6-1	.	many	TRBJ2-7	CASSEMALAPYEQYF	TGTGCCAGCAGTGAAATGGCATTGGCTCCCTACGAGCAGTACTTC
TRBV5-1	.	few	TRBJ2-7	CASSLSSLAREQYF	TGCGCCAGCAGCTTGTCCTCCCTGGCTAGGGAGCAGTACTTC
TRBV27	.	.	TRBJ1-5	CASSLLGGTGFDQPQHF	TGTGCCAGCAGTTTATTGGGGGGGACTGGATTTGATCAGCCCCAGCATTTT
TRBV12-3/TRBV12-4	.	few	TRBJ2-2	CASRLGGRKNTGELFF	TGTGCCAGCAGACTGGGGGGACGGAAGAACACCGGGGAGCTGTTTTTT
TRBV9	TRBD1	.	TRBJ1-6	CASSISGTGYNSPLHF	TGTGCCAGCAGCATCTCCGGGACAGGGTATAATTCACCCCTCCACTTT
TRBV20-1	.	many	TRBJ2-7	CSASTDWFYEQYF	TGCAGTGCTAGCACGGACTGGTTTTACGAGCAGTACTTC
TRBV10-3	.	.	TRBJ2-7	CAISVGTGMNYEQYF	TGTGCCATCAGTGTCGGGACGGGTATGAACTACGAGCAGTACTTC
TRBV30	TRBD2	many	TRBJ2-5	CACEAGLGLAGYAETQYF	TGTGCCTGCGAAGCAGGGCTGGGCCTAGCGGGATATGCAGAGACCCAGTACTTC
TRBV6-1	.	many	TRBJ2-7	CASSETGGPSYEQYF	TGTGCCAGCAGTGAAACGGGGGGCCCTTCCTACGAGCAGTACTTC
TRBV11-2	.	many	TRBJ2-1	CASSLADGNNEQFF	TGTGCCAGCAGCTTAGCGGACGGTAACAATGAGCAGTTCTTC
TRBV24-1	.	many	TRBJ2-5	CATSDPGNGPQETQYF	TGTGCCACCAGTGACCCTGGGAATGGACCCCAAGAGACCCAGTACTTC
TRBV6-1	TRBD2	many	TRBJ2-1	CASSSMAGDYNEQFF	TGTGCCAGCTCCTCTATGGCGGGGGACTACAATGAGCAGTTCTTC
TRBV9	.	many	TRBJ1-1	CASSVSQGMNTEAFF	TGTGCCAGCAGCGTATCGCAGGGTATGAACACTGAAGCTTTCTTT
TRBV6-2/TRBV6-3	.	.	TRBJ2-3	CASSYGGSTDTQYF	TGTGCCAGCAGTTACGGCGGGAGCACAGATACGCAGTATTTT
TRBV12-3/TRBV12-4	TRBD2	.	TRBJ2-5	CASSPGLAGGRKTQYF	TGTGCCAGCAGTCCGGGGCTAGCGGGAGGGCGAAAGACCCAGTACTTC
TRBV14	.	many	TRBJ2-1	CASSLGTNSYNEQFF	TGTGCCAGCAGCCTCGGCACTAACTCCTACAATGAGCAGTTCTTC
TRBV6-9	.	.	TRBJ2-1	CASSYRPGGSLSYNEQFF	TGTGCCAGCAGTTACCGCCCGGGGGGCTCCCTCTCCTACAATGAGCAGTTCTTC
TRBV7-8	.	many	TRBJ2-1	CASSPDSPSINEQFF	TGTGCCAGCAGCCCGGACAGCCCAAGTATCAATGAGCAGTTCTTC